Presented here are 18 T cell receptor beta chains from one specimen sequenced in a study of T cell changes during pregnancy in multiple sclerosis (dated by TCRdb to the late 2010s). The library was prepared using the immunoSEQ multiplex PCR assay. This is the immuneACCESS table as TCRdb keeps it, with only in-frame sequences that have V and J called. A part of the clones is gone; compared with another copy, unresolved V genes explain less than half, and the rest is unexplained. The sample table records about 27,000 clones; around 86% of these occur just once. In total, the top ten clones hold less than 15% of the sample. This material consisted of CD8+ T cells from peripheral blood mononuclear cells, taken in the first trimester of pregnancy. These receptor sequences come from a female donor in good health, enrolled as a control in a pregnancy study.

This clone showed up many times. The chain is built from TRBV7-9 and TRBJ2-7; TRBD1 agrees at 8 bases. The CDR3 is 14 residues long. V was pared by 5 bases and J by 2 bases, with 5 bases of the junction left unmatched. Germline-derived CDR1 and CDR2 are SEHNR and FQNEAQ (reference sequence). The CDR3: CASSQGQVTYEQYF. CDR3 nucleotides: TGTGCCAGCAGCCAGGGACAGGTTACCTACGAGCAGTACTTC.

The rearrangement joins TRBV7-3 to TRBJ2-3, with D tentatively TRBD1 (5 bases). This CDR3 region has 16 residues. Germline V gives CDR1 SGHTA, CDR2 FQGTGA. V was pared by 2 bases and J by 3 bases, with 15 bases between. The CDR3 DNA follows: TGTGCCAGCAGCTTATTCTCAGGGTCCGGGACAGATACGCAGTATTTT. Residues: CASSLFSGSGTDTQYF. Variable domain in full (rest from reference TRBV7-3 and TRBJ2-3): GAGVSQTPSNKVTEKGKYVELRCDPISGHTALYWYRQSLGQGPEFLIYFQGTGAADDSGLPNDRFFAVRPEGSVSTLKIQRTERGDSAVYLCASSLFSGSGTDTQYFGPGTRLTVL.

V gene TRBV7-9 combines with J gene TRBJ2-5, with 9 bases identical to TRBD1. Losses at the gene ends were 4 bases for V and 7 bases for J; bases not matched to a gene: 13. The CDR3 contains 16 residues. Germline CDR1 SEHNR, CDR2 FQNEAQ (reference sequence). The CDR3 is CASSSTLTGGAWTQYF. In DNA, the CDR3 is TGTGCCAGCAGCTCTACCCTTACAGGGGGCGCGTGGACCCAGTACTTC.

This chain links TRBV4-3 with TRBJ2-7; D gene unclear. Trimming took off 0 bases at V and 5 bases at J, with 14 bases between the two ends. Germline values: CDR1 LGHNA, CDR2 YSLEER. This CDR3 is 15 amino acids long. CDR3 DNA sequence: TGCGCCAGCAGCCAAGATGGATTGAGGCTAAACGAGCAGTACTTC. Its translation is CASSQDGLRLNEQYF.

The J gene is TRBJ2-1, the V gene TRBV10-3; 7 bases are shared with TRBD2. The CDR3 sequence is 16 residues long. CDR1 is ENHRY and CDR2 is SYGVKD in the germline V gene. J lost 6 bases, V lost 0 bases, and 8 bases had no gene match. This CDR3 reads CAISESGGGPLNEQFF. The CDR3 DNA reads TGTGCCATCAGTGAGTCTGGGGGAGGGCCCCTCAATGAGCAGTTCTTC.

The V call is TRBV28, the J call TRBJ2-2; TRBD2 aligns across 7 bases. CDR3 size: 15 residues. The ends lost 2 bases at V and 3 bases at J; junction bases unmatched: 3. Germline-derived CDR1 and CDR2 are MDHEN and SYDVKM. CDR3 sequence (DNA): TGTGCCAGCAGTTTAGGGAGGGATCACACCGGGGAGCTGTTTTTT. Residues: CASSLGRDHTGELFF.

This chain links TRBV30 with TRBJ1-1, with 12 bases matching TRBD1. V was pared by 3 bases and J by 6 bases, with 2 bases of the junction left unmatched. Germline V gives CDR1 GTSNPN, CDR2 SVGIG (reference sequence). This CDR3 has 13 residues. CDR3 residues: CAWRGQGAPEAFF. Here the CDR3 DNA reads TGTGCCTGGAGGGGACAGGGGGCCCCTGAAGCTTTCTTT.

The chain joins TRBV6-4 to TRBJ2-3; TRBD1 might be the D (6 bases). V lost 2 bases and J lost 1, with 10 bases in between. CDR1 is MRHNA and CDR2 is SNTAGT in the germline V gene. This CDR3 is built from 15 residues. CDR3 amino acids: CASSDGSGGTDTQYF. CDR3 nucleotides: TGTGCCAGCAGTGACGGCTCAGGGGGCACAGATACGCAGTATTTT.

This clone is a singleton in its sample. V usage is TRBV9 and J usage is TRBJ1-4, with 7 bases that match TRBD1. The CDR3 consists of 15 residues. Germline values: CDR1 SGDLS, CDR2 YYNGEE. After removal of 4 bases from V and 2 bases from J, the junction contained 5 bases not matched to a gene. The CDR3 DNA reads as TGTGCCAGCAGCCCCGGGACAGCCACTAATGAAAAACTGTTTTTT. Translating gives CASSPGTATNEKLFF.

The chain has TRBV28 and TRBJ2-7, with D perhaps TRBD1 (6 bases). V lost 7 bases and J 3 bases, leaving 16 bases between the germline ends. The CDR3 runs 14 residues. Looked up from germline, CDR1 is MDHEN and CDR2 is SYDVKM. The CDR3 nucleotides read TGTGCCAGCACCACTGGAACAGGGAGCTACGAGCAGTACTTC. It yields the protein CASTTGTGSYEQYF. The complete variable domain, with remaining parts taken from reference TRBV28 and TRBJ2-7, reads DVKVTQSSRYLVKRTGEKVFLECVQDMDHENMFWYRQDPGLGLRLIYFSYDVKMKEKGDIPEGYSVSREKKERFSLILESASTNQTSMYLCASTTGTGSYEQYFGPGTRLTVT.

V is TRBV28 and J is TRBJ2-7, with 7 bases aligning to TRBD1. Germline values: CDR1 MDHEN, CDR2 SYDVKM. V shed 8 bases, J shed 3 bases, and the junction held 10 bases outside the gene matches. The CDR3 spans 14 residues. In nucleotides, the CDR3 is TGTGCCAGCCTATTTGGCAGGGGGAGCTACGAGCAGTACTTC. This encodes CASLFGRGSYEQYF.

The rearrangement links TRBV13 to TRBJ2-7; perhaps TRBD1 as D (5 bases). CDR3 length: 15 amino acids. V was clipped by 5 bases and J by 6 bases, with 20 bases between them. Germline V gene sequence: CDR1 PRHDT, CDR2 FYEKMQ (reference sequence). The CDR3 region has the DNA TGTGCCAGCAGCACGACACAGGTAAACCCTGGCGAGCAGTACTTC. This encodes CASSTTQVNPGEQYF.

The V and J genes are TRBV5-1 and TRBJ2-7; TRBD2 is a possible D gene (6 bases). Per the germline V gene, CDR1 is SGHRS and CDR2 is YFSETQ. The CDR3 has 14 amino acids. V was shortened by 1 base and J by 0 bases, with 8 bases between the two germline ends. CDR3 residues: CASSLRGTSYEQYF. The CDR3 DNA is TGCGCCAGCAGCTTGCGGGGGACCTCCTACGAGCAGTACTTC.

The chain employs TRBV11-2 and TRBJ2-7, with a possible D match to TRBD1 (6 bases). CDR3 size: 17 residues. V lost 5 bases to trimming and J lost 5 bases, with 25 bases between them. The germline CDR1 and CDR2 sequences are SGHAT and FQNNGV. CDR3 in DNA: TGTGCCAGCAGCCAGGTCTTAAGGGGACACCAATGGCACGAGCAGTACTTC. Translating gives CASSQVLRGHQWHEQYF.

This clone is a singleton in its sample. This chain connects TRBV28 to TRBJ2-5, with D perhaps matching TRBD1 (5 bases). Germline lookup yields CDR1 MDHEN and CDR2 SYDVKM. Between the trimmed V and J ends, which lost 3 bases and 4 bases, there was a span of 9 bases. This CDR3 region has 13 residues. CDR3 DNA: TGTGCCAGCAGTTTGGATAGGGGAGAGACCCAGTACTTC. Protein: CASSLDRGETQYF.

The chain employs TRBV11-2 and TRBJ2-5; maybe TRBD2 (6 bases). Germline values: CDR1 SGHAT, CDR2 FQNNGV. Trimming stripped 3 bases from V and 4 bases from J, with 9 bases between. The CDR3 is 13 residues long. CDR3 sequence (DNA): TGTGCCAGCAGCTTCGGGGGTTCAGAGACCCAGTACTTC. Its translation: CASSFGGSETQYF.

This chain joins TRBV7-9 and TRBJ2-3, with a weak D call TRBD2 (8 bases). CDR3 length: 17 amino acids. Germline V CDR1 and CDR2: SEHNR, FQNEAQ (reference sequence). V gave up 0 bases and J gave up 3 bases, with 16 bases separating them. The chain's CDR3 is CASSLALAGQLTDTQYF. The CDR3 DNA reads TGTGCCAGCAGCTTAGCGTTAGCGGGACAGTTAACAGATACGCAGTATTTT.

In the case of this clone: This sample also contains other DNA sequences that code for the same CDR3. V is TRBV6-4 and J is TRBJ2-3, with TRBD1 matching 8 bases. Per germline, CDR1 MRHNA and CDR2 SNTAGT. V was clipped by 0 bases and J by 5 bases; unmatched bases: 4. The length of the CDR3 is 15 residues. CDR3 nucleotide sequence: TGTGCCAGCAGTGACTCTGGGACAGGAGGAGATACGCAGTATTTT. It is translated as CASSDSGTGGDTQYF.